This T cell receptor beta chain appears in the sequencing data of a study of blood T cells in healthy people across ages. Background on the study: Capturing about one barcoded beta molecule per two T cells was achieved by template switching. Study-level points and caveats: A strong correlation was found between TCR beta diversity and the percentage of naive T cells.

The germline V gene has CDR1 DFQATT and CDR2 SNEGSKA (reference sequence). Germline trimming cut 6 bases from V and 5 bases from J; bases unmatched to any gene: 5. The CDR3 runs to 13 residues. Turning to this clonotype: Its antigen is unidentified.

Extractions gave at least 6 micrograms of total RNA per sample. Primers used in a second PCR of roughly 6 to 12 cycles were a sample-barcoded 5' primer and a J-beta primer mix. Every sample produced at least 3 million CDR3-containing paired-end reads. MiXCR, applied by TCRdb to the 5' RACE reads, yields one record per CDR3 protein. The sample contains around 1,100,000 distinct CDR3 sequences, 35% to 40% of which appear only once. This sequence was found in a man aged 18-30 years in good health. The sample taken for sequencing was blood. V is TRBV20-1 and J is TRBJ2-1, with 9 bases identical to TRBD2. The DNA for the CDR3 is TGCAGTGCAGGGCGGGGGGGGGACAATGAGCAGTTCTTC. It is translated as CSAGRGGDNEQFF.